This entry is about one T cell receptor (beta chain). Its antigen is currently unknown. PCR primers comprised 60 Vbeta and 13 Jbeta primers. Sequenced by immunoSEQ multiplex PCR; TCRdb stores in-frame clones only, minus some. The sample holds roughly 250,000 clones, about 80% seen once. The source of the sample is a study of cytomegalovirus exposure and HLA in healthy donors. The study's findings and limits: A previous analysis found most TCR beta V segments productive roughly 87% or roughly 30% of the time. Follow-up analysis later connected one missense variant in DCLRE1C with trimming of TCR beta V- and J-genes. The authors enumerated over 150 TCR beta chains as linked to cytomegalovirus.

The material sequenced was PBMCs. The sequence was collected from a girl aged 2-10 years in good health and CMV-seronegative.

The CDR3 loop is CASSPSGVRSYEQYF. CDR3 bases: TGTGCCAGCAGTCCTAGCGGGGTCCGCTCCTACGAGCAGTACTTC. This chain joins TRBV28 and TRBJ2-5; 9 nucleotides align to TRBD2. Judging by the DNA end, TRBJ2-7 fits better; the J call may be wrong. CDR1 and CDR2 from the germline V gene are MDHEN and SYDVKM. The CDR3 extends over 15 amino acids.